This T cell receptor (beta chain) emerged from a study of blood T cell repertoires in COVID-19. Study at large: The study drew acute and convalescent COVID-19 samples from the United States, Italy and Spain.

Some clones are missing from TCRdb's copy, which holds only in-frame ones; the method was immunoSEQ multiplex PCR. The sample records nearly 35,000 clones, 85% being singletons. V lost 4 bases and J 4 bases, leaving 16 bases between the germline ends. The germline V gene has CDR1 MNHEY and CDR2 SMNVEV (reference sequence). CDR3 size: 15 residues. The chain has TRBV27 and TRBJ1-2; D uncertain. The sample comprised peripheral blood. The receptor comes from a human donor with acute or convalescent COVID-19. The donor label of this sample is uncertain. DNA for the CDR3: TGTGCCAGCAGTTCTAACTTTCTAGGCGGCTATGGCTACACCTTC. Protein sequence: CASSSNFLGGYGYTF.